The source of this TCR beta chain is a study of blood T cell repertoires in COVID-19. The length of the CDR3 is 15 residues. Germline CDR1 is PRHDT and CDR2 is FYEKMQ (reference sequence). Trimming left V 1 base short and J 1 base short, with 10 bases between. Repertoires were generated with immunoSEQ multiplex PCR, while TCRdb's copy carries only in-frame clones and drops some. The table includes approximately 140,000 clones, over 80% detected once. V and J are TRBV13 and TRBJ1-2, with D possibly TRBD1 on 5 matching bases. This TCR came from a woman between 50 and 59 years old who had been exposed to COVID-19. The source material was PBMCs or T cells enriched from blood (not recorded which). CDR3 in amino acids: CASSLAQGFNYGYTF. CDR3 DNA sequence: TGTGCCAGCAGCTTAGCGCAGGGTTTTAACTATGGCTACACCTTC.